At least ten counts were recorded for the clone carrying this TCR beta chain. This sample was included in a study of read filtering for tumor transcriptome and immune sequencing. Molecular barcoded adaptors covering alpha/delta and beta/gamma chains were used on around 400 ng RNA. In TCRdb, the reads were re-called with MiXCR into one record per CDR3 protein. The table has about 50,000 distinct CDR3 sequences, roughly a fifth seen once; the top ten hold approximately 15%. The CDR3 has 15 amino acids. Losses at the gene ends were 4 bases for V and 3 bases for J; bases not matched to a gene: 7. Germline-derived CDR1 and CDR2 are MDHEN and SYDVKM.

Input material: a population of CD138-negative cells sorted from bone marrow. The clonotype was recovered from a donor at least 40 years old with multiple myeloma. This chain connects TRBV28 to TRBJ2-3; TRBD1 aligns across 7 bases. CDR3 coding DNA: TGTGCCAGCAGTTCGACAGGGTTAAGGACAGATACGCAGTATTTT. It encodes CASSSTGLRTDTQYF.